Listed here is a single T cell receptor (beta chain). This entry comes from a study of blood T cell repertoires in COVID-19. V shed 5 bases and J shed 13 bases, with 24 bases lying between them. Germline V gives CDR1 LNHDA, CDR2 SQIVND (reference sequence). The CDR3 has 15 amino acids. Generated by immunoSEQ multiplex PCR, the TCRdb table keeps only in-frame clones and is missing some. This sample has 120,000 to 150,000 clones, with 65% to 85% found just once. The V and J genes are TRBV19 and TRBJ2-1; TRBD1 is a possible D gene (5 bases). The sequenced sample was peripheral blood. This receptor was taken from a man younger than 40 with COVID-19, enrolled during active disease. The CDR3 DNA reads as TGTGCCAGTAGTCCCGACAGTGAGAACTACAATGGACAGTTCTTC. It encodes CASSPDSENYNGQFF.